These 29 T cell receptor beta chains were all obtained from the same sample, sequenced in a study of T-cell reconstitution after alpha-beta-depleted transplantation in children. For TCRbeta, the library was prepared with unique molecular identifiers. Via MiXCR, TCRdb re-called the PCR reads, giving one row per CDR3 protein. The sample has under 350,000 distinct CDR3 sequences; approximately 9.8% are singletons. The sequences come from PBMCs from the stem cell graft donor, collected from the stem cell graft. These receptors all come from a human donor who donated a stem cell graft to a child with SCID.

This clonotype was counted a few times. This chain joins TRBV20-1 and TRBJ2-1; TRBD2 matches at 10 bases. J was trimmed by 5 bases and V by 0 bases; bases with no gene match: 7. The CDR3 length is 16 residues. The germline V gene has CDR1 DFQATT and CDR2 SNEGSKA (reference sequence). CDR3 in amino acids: CSARDPPAGGHNEQFF. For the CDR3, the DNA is TGCAGTGCTAGAGATCCGCCAGCGGGGGGGCACAATGAGCAGTTCTTC.

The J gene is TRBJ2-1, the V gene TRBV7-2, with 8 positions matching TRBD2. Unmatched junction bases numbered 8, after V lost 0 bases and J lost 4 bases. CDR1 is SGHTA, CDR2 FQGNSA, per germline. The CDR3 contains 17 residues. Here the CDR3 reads CASSLASTSVGYNEQFF. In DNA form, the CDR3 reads TGTGCCAGCAGCTTAGCTTCGACTAGCGTGGGATACAATGAGCAGTTCTTC.

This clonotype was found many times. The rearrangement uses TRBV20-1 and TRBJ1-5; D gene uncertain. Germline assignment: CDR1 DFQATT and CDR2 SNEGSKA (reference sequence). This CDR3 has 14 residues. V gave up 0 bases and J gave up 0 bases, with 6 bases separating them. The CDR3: CSAREGNSNQPQHF. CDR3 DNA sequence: TGCAGTGCTAGAGAAGGGAATAGCAATCAGCCCCAGCATTTT.

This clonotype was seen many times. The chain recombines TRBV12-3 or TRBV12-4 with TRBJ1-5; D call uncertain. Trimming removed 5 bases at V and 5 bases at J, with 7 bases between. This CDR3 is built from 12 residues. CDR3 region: CASSTRDQPQHF. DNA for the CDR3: TGTGCCAGCAGTACGAGGGATCAGCCCCAGCATTTT.

The CDR3 coding sequence is TGTGCCAGCAGAGGACTAGCCTACAATGAGCAGTTCTTC. Translation gives CASRGLAYNEQFF. The chain has TRBV7-2 and TRBJ2-1; 7 bases fit TRBD2. With 6 bases clipped from V and 2 bases from J, the junction kept 1 base outside the gene matches. This CDR3 has 13 amino acids. Germline values: CDR1 SGHTA, CDR2 FQGNSA.

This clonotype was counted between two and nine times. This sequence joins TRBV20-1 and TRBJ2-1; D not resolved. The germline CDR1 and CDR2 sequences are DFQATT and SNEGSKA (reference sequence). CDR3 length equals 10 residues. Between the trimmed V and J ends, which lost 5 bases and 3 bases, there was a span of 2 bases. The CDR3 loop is CSAGYNEQFF. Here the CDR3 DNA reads TGCAGTGCTGGCTACAATGAGCAGTTCTTC.

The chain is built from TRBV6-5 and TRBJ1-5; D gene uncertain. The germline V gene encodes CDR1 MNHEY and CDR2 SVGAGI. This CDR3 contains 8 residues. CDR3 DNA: TGTCCACGACAGCCCCAGCATTTT. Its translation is CPRQPQHF.

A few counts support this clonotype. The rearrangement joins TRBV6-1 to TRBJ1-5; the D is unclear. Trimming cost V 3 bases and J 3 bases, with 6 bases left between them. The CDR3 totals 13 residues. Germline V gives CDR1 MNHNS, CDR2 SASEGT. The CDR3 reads CASSERDNQPQHF. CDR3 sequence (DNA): TGTGCCAGCAGTGAGAGGGACAATCAGCCCCAGCATTTT.

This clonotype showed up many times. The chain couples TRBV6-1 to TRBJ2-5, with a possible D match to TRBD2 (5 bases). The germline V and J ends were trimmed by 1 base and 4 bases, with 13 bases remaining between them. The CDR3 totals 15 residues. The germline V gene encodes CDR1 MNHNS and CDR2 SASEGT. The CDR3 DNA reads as TGTGCCAGCAGTGAAGAGGTCCGAACTAGAGAGACCCAGTACTTC. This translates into CASSEEVRTRETQYF.

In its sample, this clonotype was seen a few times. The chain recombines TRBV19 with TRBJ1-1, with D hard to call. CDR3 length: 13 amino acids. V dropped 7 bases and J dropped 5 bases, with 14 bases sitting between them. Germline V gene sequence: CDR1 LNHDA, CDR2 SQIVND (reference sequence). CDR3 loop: CASTTSGRTEAFF. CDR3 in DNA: TGTGCCAGTACCACGTCGGGTAGGACTGAAGCTTTCTTT.

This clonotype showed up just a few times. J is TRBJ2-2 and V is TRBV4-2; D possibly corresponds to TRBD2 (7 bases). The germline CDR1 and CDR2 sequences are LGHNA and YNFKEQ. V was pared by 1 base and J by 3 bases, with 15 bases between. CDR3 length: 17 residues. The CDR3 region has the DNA TGTGCCAGCAGCCAAGTAAACCGGGGGGCCCACACCGGGGAGCTGTTTTTT. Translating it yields CASSQVNRGAHTGELFF.

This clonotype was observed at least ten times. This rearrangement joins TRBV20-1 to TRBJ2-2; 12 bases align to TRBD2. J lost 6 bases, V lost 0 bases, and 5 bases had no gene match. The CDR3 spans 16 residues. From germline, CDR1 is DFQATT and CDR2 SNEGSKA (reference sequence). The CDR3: CSARDPTSGGPGELFF. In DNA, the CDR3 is TGCAGTGCTAGAGATCCGACTAGCGGGGGTCCCGGGGAGCTGTTTTTT.

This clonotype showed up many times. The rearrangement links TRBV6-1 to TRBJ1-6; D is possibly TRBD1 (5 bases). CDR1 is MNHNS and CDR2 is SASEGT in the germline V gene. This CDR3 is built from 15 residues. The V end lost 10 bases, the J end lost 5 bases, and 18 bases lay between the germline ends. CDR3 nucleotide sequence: TGTGCCACCTCTCTCACAGGAGGGGATAATTCACCCCTCCACTTT. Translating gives CATSLTGGDNSPLHF.

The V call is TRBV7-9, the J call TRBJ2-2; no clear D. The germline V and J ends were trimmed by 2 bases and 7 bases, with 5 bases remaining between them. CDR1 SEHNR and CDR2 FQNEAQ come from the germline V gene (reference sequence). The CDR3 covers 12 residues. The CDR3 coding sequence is TGTGCCAGCAGCTTACAGGTCGGGGAGCTGTTTTTT. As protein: CASSLQVGELFF. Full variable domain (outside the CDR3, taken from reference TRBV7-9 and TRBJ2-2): DTGVSQNPRHKITKRGQNVTFRCDPISEHNRLYWYRQTLGQGPEFLTYFQNEAQLEKSRLLSDRFSAERPKGSFSTLEIQRTEQGDSAMYLCASSLQVGELFFGEGSRLTVL.

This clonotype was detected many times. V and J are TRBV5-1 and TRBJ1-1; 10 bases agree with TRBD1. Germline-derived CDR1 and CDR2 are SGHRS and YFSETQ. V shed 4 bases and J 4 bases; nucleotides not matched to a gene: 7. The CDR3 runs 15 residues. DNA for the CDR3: TGCGCCAGCAGCATAATGACAGGGGGCACCACTGAAGCTTTCTTT. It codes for CASSIMTGGTTEAFF.

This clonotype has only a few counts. The CDR3 reads CASSLEQNYYEQYF. Here the CDR3 DNA reads TGCGCCAGCAGCTTGGAACAGAACTACTACGAGCAGTACTTC. The rearrangement joins TRBV5-1 to TRBJ2-7; D is unresolved. V lost 0 bases to trimming and J lost 3 bases, with 10 bases between them. This CDR3 is built from 14 residues. Germline assignment: CDR1 SGHRS and CDR2 YFSETQ.

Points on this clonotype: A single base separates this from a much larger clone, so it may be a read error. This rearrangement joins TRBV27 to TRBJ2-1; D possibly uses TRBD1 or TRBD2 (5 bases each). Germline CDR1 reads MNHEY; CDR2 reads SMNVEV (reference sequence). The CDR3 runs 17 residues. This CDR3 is CAGSFPGAFSSYNEQFF. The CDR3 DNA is TGTGCCGGCAGTTTCCCCGGGGCCTTTAGCTCCTACAATGAGCAGTTCTTC.

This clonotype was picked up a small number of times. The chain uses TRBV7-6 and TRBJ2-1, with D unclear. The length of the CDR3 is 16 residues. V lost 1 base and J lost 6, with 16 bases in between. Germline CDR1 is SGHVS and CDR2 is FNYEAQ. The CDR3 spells CASSLVFTVTGNEQFF. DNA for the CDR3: TGTGCCAGCAGCTTAGTATTTACGGTGACGGGCAATGAGCAGTTCTTC.

As DNA, the CDR3 is TGCGCCAGCAGTGAGTCGAGAGCCGCCGGGGAGCTGTTTTTT. Protein product: CASSESRAAGELFF. The genes are TRBV10-1 and TRBJ2-2, with no clear D. V was clipped by 0 bases and J by 6 bases, with 8 bases between them. The CDR3 consists of 14 residues. Germline lookup yields CDR1 WNHNN and CDR2 SYGVQD (reference sequence).

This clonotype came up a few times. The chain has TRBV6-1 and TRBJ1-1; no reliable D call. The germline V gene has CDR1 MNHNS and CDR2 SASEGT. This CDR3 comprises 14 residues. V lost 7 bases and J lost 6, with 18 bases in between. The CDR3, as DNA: TGTGCCAGCACTACTGGGTGGGGAGGCGCTGAAGCTTTCTTT. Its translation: CASTTGWGGAEAFF.

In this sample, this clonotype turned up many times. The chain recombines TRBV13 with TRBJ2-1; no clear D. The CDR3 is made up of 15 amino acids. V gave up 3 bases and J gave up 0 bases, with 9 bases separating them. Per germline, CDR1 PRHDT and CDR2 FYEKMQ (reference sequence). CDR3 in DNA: TGTGCCAGCAGCTTGGACCCGGGCTCCTACAATGAGCAGTTCTTC. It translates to CASSLDPGSYNEQFF.

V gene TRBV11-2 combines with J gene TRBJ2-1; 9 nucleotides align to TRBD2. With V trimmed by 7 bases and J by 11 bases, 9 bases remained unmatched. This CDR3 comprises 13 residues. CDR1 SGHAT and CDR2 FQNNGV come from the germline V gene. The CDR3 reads CASNSRAGGQQFF. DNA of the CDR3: TGTGCCAGCAACTCTCGAGCGGGGGGCCAGCAGTTCTTC. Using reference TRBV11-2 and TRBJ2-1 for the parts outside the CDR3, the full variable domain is EAGVAQSPRYKIIEKRQSVAFWCNPISGHATLYWYQQILGQGPKLLIQFQNNGVVDDSQLPKDRFSAERLKGVDSTLKIQPAKLEDSAVYLCASNSRAGGQQFFGPGTRLTVL.

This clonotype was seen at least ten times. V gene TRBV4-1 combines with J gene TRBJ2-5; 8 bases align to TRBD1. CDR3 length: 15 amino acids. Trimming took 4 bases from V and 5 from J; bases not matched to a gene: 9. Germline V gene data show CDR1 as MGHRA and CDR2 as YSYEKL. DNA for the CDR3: TGCGCCAGCAGCCCCCTCCCCAGGGGGCGGGAGACCCAGTACTTC. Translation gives CASSPLPRGRETQYF.

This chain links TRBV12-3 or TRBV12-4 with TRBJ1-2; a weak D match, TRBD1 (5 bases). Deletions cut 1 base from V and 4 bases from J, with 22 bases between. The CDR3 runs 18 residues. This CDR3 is CASSLGVGRESRSYGYTF. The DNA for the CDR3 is TGTGCCAGCAGTTTAGGGGTGGGCAGGGAATCCCGGAGCTATGGCTACACCTTC.

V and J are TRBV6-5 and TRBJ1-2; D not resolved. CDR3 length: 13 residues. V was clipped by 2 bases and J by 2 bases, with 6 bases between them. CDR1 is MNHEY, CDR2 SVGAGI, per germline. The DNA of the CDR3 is TGTGCCAGCAGTTACGGCAGAAACTATGGCTACACCTTC. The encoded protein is CASSYGRNYGYTF.

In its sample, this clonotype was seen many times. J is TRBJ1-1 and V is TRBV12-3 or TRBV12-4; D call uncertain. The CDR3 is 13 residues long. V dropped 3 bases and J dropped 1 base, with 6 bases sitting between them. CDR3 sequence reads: CASSFVGNTEAFF. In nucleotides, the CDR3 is TGTGCCAGCAGTTTTGTGGGGAACACTGAAGCTTTCTTT.

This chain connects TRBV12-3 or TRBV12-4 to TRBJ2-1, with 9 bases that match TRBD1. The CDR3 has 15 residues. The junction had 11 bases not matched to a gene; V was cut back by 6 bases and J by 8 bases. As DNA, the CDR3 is TGTGCCAGCAGCAGTCGGACAGGGGTCCGCGATGAGCAGTTCTTC. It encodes CASSSRTGVRDEQFF.

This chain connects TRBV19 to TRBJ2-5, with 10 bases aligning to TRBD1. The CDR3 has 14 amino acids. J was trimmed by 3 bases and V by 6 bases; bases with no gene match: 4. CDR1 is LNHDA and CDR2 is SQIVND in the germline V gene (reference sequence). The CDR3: CASSPTGGKETQYF. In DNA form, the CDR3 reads TGTGCCAGTAGCCCGACAGGGGGCAAAGAGACCCAGTACTTC.

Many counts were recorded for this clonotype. The CDR3 spells CASSPQTMGEAFF. CDR3 in DNA: TGCGCCAGCAGCCCTCAAACAATGGGTGAAGCTTTCTTT. This chain links TRBV5-1 with TRBJ1-1; unclear D gene. This CDR3 is built from 13 residues. Trimming removed 4 bases from V and 7 bases from J, with 14 bases in between. The germline CDR1 and CDR2 sequences are SGHRS and YFSETQ.